This T cell receptor beta chain was obtained from a study of blood T cell repertoires in COVID-19. Deletions cut 4 bases from V and 3 bases from J, with 12 bases between. Germline CDR1 reads LNHDA; CDR2 reads SQIVND (reference sequence). This CDR3 spans 14 amino acids. Authors' processing steps: Estimated nucleated cell counts came from reference gene primer amplification. TCRdb's table, derived via immunoSEQ multiplex PCR, lists solely in-frame clones and lacks some. That table is the source of V, J and clone size, and D and trimming were worked out from the DNA. In the table there are about 200,000 clones, roughly 80% of which are singletons.

Specimen: peripheral blood. The V gene is TRBV19, the J gene TRBJ1-2; D remains unclear. The TCR originated in a woman between 65 and 79 years old with acute or convalescent COVID-19. The CDR3 here is CASSTETNYYGYTF. The CDR3 DNA reads TGTGCCAGTAGTACCGAGACAAACTACTATGGCTACACCTTC. Supplemented by reference TRBV19 and TRBJ1-2, the full variable domain reads DGGITQSPKYLFRKEGQNVTLSCEQNLNHDAMYWYRQDPGQGLRLIYYSQIVNDFQKGDIAEGYSVSREKKESFPLTVTSAQKNPTAFYLCASSTETNYYGYTFGSGTRLTVV.